Listed here is a single T cell receptor beta chain. The data are from a study of blood T cell repertoires in COVID-19. Study summary: COVID-19 samples collected from the United States, Italy and Spain covered acute and convalescent phases.

The repertoire was sequenced with immunoSEQ multiplex PCR; TCRdb's copy has only in-frame clones and lacks some. The repertoire holds around 250,000 clones, over 80% seen once, with over 0.75% in the top ten. Enrolled through a virtual design, the participants were between 18 and 89 years of age and came from 24 US areas. Participants had their cohort set by participant-reported clinical history. The source material was PBMCs or T cells enriched from blood (not recorded which). The TCR originated in a man aged 50 or older who had been exposed to COVID-19.

The CDR3 region has the DNA TGTGCCAGCAGTTATCCGGACACTGAAGCTTTCTTT. This gives the protein CASSYPDTEAFF. This chain connects TRBV12-3 or TRBV12-4 to TRBJ1-1; D is unclear. V gave up 4 bases and J gave up 3 bases, with 6 bases separating them. This CDR3 region has 12 residues.